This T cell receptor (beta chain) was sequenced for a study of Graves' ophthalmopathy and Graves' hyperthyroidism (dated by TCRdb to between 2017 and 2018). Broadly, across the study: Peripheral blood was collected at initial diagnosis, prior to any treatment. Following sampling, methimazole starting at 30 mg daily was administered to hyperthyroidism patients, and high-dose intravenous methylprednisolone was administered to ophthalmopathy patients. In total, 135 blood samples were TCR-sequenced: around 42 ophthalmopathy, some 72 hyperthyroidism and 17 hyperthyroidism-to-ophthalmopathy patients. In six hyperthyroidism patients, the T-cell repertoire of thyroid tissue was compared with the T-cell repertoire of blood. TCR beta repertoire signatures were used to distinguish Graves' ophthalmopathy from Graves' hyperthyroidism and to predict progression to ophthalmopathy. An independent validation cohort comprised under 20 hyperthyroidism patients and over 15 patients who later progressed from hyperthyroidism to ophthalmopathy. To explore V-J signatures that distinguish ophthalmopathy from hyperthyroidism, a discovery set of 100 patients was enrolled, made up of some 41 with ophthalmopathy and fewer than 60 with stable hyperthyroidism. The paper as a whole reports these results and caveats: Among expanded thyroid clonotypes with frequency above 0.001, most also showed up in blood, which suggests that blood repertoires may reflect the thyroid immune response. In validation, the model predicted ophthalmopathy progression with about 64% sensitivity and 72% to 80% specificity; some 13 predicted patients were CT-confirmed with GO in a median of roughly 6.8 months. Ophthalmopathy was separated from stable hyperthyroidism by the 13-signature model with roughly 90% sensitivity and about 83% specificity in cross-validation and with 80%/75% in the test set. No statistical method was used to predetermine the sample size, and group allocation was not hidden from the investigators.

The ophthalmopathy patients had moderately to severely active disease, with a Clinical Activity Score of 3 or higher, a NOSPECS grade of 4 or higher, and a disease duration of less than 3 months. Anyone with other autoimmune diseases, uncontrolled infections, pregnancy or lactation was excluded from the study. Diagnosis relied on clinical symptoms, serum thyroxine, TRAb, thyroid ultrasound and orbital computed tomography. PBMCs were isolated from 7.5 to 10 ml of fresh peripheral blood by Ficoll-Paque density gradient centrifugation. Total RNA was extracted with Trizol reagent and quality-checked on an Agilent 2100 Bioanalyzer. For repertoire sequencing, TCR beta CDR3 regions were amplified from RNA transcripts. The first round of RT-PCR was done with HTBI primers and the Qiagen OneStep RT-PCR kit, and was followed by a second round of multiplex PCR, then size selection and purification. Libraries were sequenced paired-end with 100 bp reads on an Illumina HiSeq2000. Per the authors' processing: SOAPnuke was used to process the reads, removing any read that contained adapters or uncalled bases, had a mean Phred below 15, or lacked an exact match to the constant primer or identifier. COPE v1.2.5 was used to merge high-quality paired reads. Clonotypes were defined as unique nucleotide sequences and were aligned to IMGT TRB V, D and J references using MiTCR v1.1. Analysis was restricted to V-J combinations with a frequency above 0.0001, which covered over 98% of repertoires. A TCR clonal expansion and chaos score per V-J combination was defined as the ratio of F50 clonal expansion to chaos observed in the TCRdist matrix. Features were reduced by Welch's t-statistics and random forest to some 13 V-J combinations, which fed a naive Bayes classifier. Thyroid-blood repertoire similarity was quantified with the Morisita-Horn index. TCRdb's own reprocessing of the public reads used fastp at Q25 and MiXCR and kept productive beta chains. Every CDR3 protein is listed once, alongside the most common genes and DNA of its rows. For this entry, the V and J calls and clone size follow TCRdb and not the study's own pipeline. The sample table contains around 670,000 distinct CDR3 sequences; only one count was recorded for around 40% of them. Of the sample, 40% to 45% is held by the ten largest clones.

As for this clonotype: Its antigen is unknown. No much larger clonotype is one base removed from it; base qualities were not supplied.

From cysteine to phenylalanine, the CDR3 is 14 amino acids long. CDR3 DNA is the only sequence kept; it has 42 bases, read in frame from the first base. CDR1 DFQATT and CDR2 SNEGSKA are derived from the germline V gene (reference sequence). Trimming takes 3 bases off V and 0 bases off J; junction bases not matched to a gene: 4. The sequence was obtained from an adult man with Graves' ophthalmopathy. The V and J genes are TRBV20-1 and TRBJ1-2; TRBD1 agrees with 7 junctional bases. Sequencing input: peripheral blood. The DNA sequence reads TGCAGTGCTAGGGAGGACAGGACTAACTATGGCTACACCTTC. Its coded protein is CSAREDRTNYGYTF.